The 12 T cell receptor beta chains reported below all come from one sample, sequenced in a study of blood T cells in healthy people across ages. Alongside a J-beta primer mix, a sample-barcoded 5' primer served in a second PCR lasting roughly 7 to 12 cycles. MiXCR, run by TCRdb on the 5' RACE reads, gives a single entry per CDR3 protein. The sample includes fewer than 750,000 distinct CDR3 sequences, around 50% of them seen just once. The sample was blood. These receptors came from an elderly woman in good health.

There are many counts of this clonotype. The chain links TRBV28 to TRBJ2-7; 9 bases align to TRBD1. Germline V CDR1 and CDR2: MDHEN, SYDVKM. V lost 6 bases, J lost 2 bases, and 11 bases stayed unmatched. The CDR3 loop spans 16 amino acids. CDR3 residues: CASRGTGTFLPYEQYF. DNA for the CDR3: TGTGCCAGCAGGGGGACAGGGACTTTTTTACCCTACGAGCAGTACTTC.

The genes are TRBV12-3 or TRBV12-4 and TRBJ2-4, with TRBD1 matching 10 bases. The DNA end lines up better with TRBJ2-7; the J call may be wrong. This CDR3 has 14 residues. The CDR3 loop is CASSSRDRGLEQYF. The CDR3 DNA reads as TGTGCCAGCAGCTCCCGGGACAGGGGTCTCGAGCAGTACTTC.

This clonotype was detected only once. The chain has TRBV20-1 and TRBJ2-2; TRBD1 might be the D (6 bases). Looked up from germline, CDR1 is DFQATT and CDR2 is SNEGSKA (reference sequence). The CDR3 spans 14 residues. The CDR3 spells CSITGTLNTGELFF. Written as DNA, the CDR3 is TGCAGCATTACCGGGACACTGAACACCGGGGAGCTGTTTTTT.

Comments on this clonotype: This may stem from a read error, because a much larger clone lies one nucleotide away. The chain carries TRBV12-3 or TRBV12-4 and TRBJ1-2; 8 bases fit TRBD1. Unmatched junction bases numbered 8, after V lost 4 bases and J lost 4 bases. The CDR3 contains 15 residues. In DNA, the CDR3 is TGTGCCAGCAGTTGGAGTGACAGGGGATCCTATGGCTACACCTTC. It is translated as CASSWSDRGSYGYTF.

Regarding this clonotype: A much larger clone lies one base from this, so it may be a read error. The rearrangement uses TRBV24-1 and TRBJ2-1; no clear D. The J call is uncertain, as TRBJ2-7 better fits the DNA end. CDR1 is KGHDR and CDR2 is SFDVKD in the germline V gene. The CDR3 is 16 amino acids. The CDR3 DNA reads TGTGCCACCAGTGTCTTCGACGGCGGCTCCTACAATGAGCAGTACTTC. This sequence encodes CATSVFDGGSYNEQYF.

CDR3 in DNA: TGTGCCAGCGCCGGACCTGGACTAGCGGGGCGGCCCACAGATACGCAGTATTTT. Translating it yields CASAGPGLAGRPTDTQYF. The chain is built from TRBV6-1 and TRBJ2-3, with 12 bases fitting TRBD2. The CDR3 contains 18 residues. Trimming took 8 bases from V and 2 from J; bases not matched to a gene: 14. From germline, CDR1 is MNHNS and CDR2 SASEGT.

This clonotype has a handful of counts. V is TRBV20-1 and J is TRBJ2-7; D is perhaps TRBD1 (6 bases). The CDR3 is made up of 11 amino acids. CDR1 DFQATT and CDR2 SNEGSKA come from the germline V gene (reference sequence). CDR3 bases: TGCAGAGCAGGGGACCCCTACGAGCAGTACTTC. Translation gives CRAGDPYEQYF.

As regards this clonotype: Germline is not matched at one junction end, which may reflect a read error. V is TRBV5-6 and J is TRBJ2-3; D not certain. There are 13 residues in the CDR3. From germline, CDR1 is SGHDT and CDR2 YYEEEE. CDR3 in DNA: TGTGCCAGCATCTTGGGCGACTCAGATACGCAGTATTTT. It specifies CASILGDSDTQYF. The whole variable domain, remainder taken from reference TRBV5-6 and TRBJ2-3, is DAGVTQSPTHLIKTRGQQVTLRCSPKSGHDTVSWYQQALGQGPQFIFQYYEEEERQRGNFPDRFSGHQFPNYSSELNVNALLLGDSALYLCASILGDSDTQYFGPGTRLTVL.

The rearrangement uses TRBV2 and TRBJ2-7, with 7 bases matching TRBD1. Germline loops: CDR1 SNHLY, CDR2 FYNNEI. After removal of 3 bases from V and 1 base from J, the junction contained 3 bases not matched to a gene. This CDR3 region has 14 residues. CDR3 region: CASSEIQGSYEQYF. CDR3 nucleotide sequence: TGTGCCAGCAGTGAGATACAGGGGTCCTACGAGCAGTACTTC.

V usage is TRBV6-5 and J usage is TRBJ1-1; 9 bases line up with TRBD1. With V trimmed by 2 bases and J by 6 bases, 4 bases remained unmatched. The length of the CDR3 is 14 residues. CDR1 MNHEY and CDR2 SVGAGI come from the germline V gene. CDR3 residues: CASSYTDRGSEAFF. The CDR3 coding sequence is TGTGCCAGCAGTTACACAGACAGGGGGTCTGAAGCTTTCTTT.

This clonotype was seen many times. The V and J genes are TRBV28 and TRBJ2-5, with D perhaps matching TRBD2 (5 bases). CDR3 size: 13 residues. From germline, CDR1 is MDHEN and CDR2 SYDVKM. V lost 4 bases, J lost 11 bases, and 17 bases lay in between. CDR3 nucleotides: TGTGCCAGCAGTTCTAAGAAGATGAGGGAGCAGTACTTC. As protein: CASSSKKMREQYF.

The rearrangement links TRBV12-3 or TRBV12-4 to TRBJ2-7, with no clear D. The DNA end lines up better with TRBJ2-5; the J call may be wrong. This CDR3 is built from 14 residues. The CDR3 region has the DNA TGTGCCAGCAGTGCCCGGATATACCTAGAGACCCAGTACTTC. It translates to CASSARIYLETQYF.